These 13 T cell receptor beta chains originate from one sample sequenced in a study of CXCR3-negative and CXCR3-positive naive CD8 T cells. 5' RACE that incorporated UMI labels was used to prepare the TRB cDNA libraries. TCRdb reprocessed the 5' RACE reads and keeps a single row for each CDR3 protein, giving no DNA. The repertoire table contains about 40,000 distinct CDR3 sequences. The specimen sequenced was memory CD8+ T cells from blood. The receptors come from a human donor in good health. Some clones in this sample may be carry-over from other donors' samples.

The CDR3 spells CASSLGGSSTDTQYF. J is TRBJ2-3 and V is TRBV27. Germline V gives CDR1 MNHEY, CDR2 SMNVEV (reference sequence). This CDR3 has 15 amino acids.

The V call is TRBV29-1, the J call TRBJ2-7; TCRdb's assignment of TRBD1 cannot be checked, as there is no DNA. Germline assignment: CDR1 SQVTM and CDR2 ANQGSEA. The CDR3 is made up of 14 amino acids. The CDR3 sequence: CSVGFFGTPYEQYF.

CDR3 sequence reads: CASSYSAGNFDYGYTF. The V gene is TRBV6-5, the J gene TRBJ1-2; TCRdb names TRBD1, which stays unverified in the absence of DNA. This CDR3 has 16 amino acids. Germline-derived CDR1 and CDR2 are MNHEY and SVGAGI.

The CDR3: CASSLVSTDTQYF. The rearrangement links TRBV7-6 to TRBJ2-3. This CDR3 is 13 amino acids long. In germline, CDR1 is SGHVS, CDR2 FNYEAQ.

The CDR3 protein is CASSSGGGYTF. The rearrangement joins TRBV7-8 to TRBJ1-2. Germline assignment: CDR1 SGHVS and CDR2 FQNEAQ. The CDR3 sequence is 11 residues long.

The chain links TRBV12-3 or TRBV12-4 to TRBJ2-2. This CDR3 has 12 residues. CDR3 in amino acids: CASSLWTGELFF.

CDR3 in amino acids: CASSSSGRVGTDTQYF. The chain links TRBV7-2 to TRBJ2-3. CDR1 and CDR2 from the germline V gene are SGHTA and FQGNSA. CDR3 length: 16 residues.

The rearrangement links TRBV7-9 to TRBJ1-2; checking the TCRdb D call of TRBD1 is not possible without DNA. The CDR3 is made up of 15 amino acids. In germline, CDR1 is SEHNR, CDR2 FQNEAQ (reference sequence). The CDR3: CASSPGQKINYGYTF.

This clonotype is deemed medium-sized by its frequency. The genes are TRBV29-1 and TRBJ2-7; as DNA is missing, the TRBD2 call by TCRdb cannot be tested. The CDR3 contains 15 residues. Germline V gives CDR1 SQVTM, CDR2 ANQGSEA. CDR3 protein: CSVLLLAGVEDEQYF.

The rearrangement joins TRBV15 to TRBJ2-3; TCRdb outputs TRBD1, but without DNA this stays unchecked. CDR3 length: 18 amino acids. Germline lookup yields CDR1 LNHNV and CDR2 YYDKDF (reference sequence). The chain's CDR3 is CATSRAADWGAGTDTQYF.

This sequence joins TRBV28 and TRBJ1-4. The CDR3 has 14 amino acids. Germline loops: CDR1 MDHEN, CDR2 SYDVKM. The chain's CDR3 is CASTQSDANEKLFF.

This chain uses TRBV6-5 with TRBJ2-6; the TCRdb call, TRBD1, lacks DNA for checking. The CDR3 extends over 16 amino acids. Germline V lookup: CDR1 MNHEY, CDR2 SVGAGI. The CDR3 region is CASSYDPAYGANVLTF.

The chain carries TRBV12-3 or TRBV12-4 and TRBJ2-2. This CDR3 is built from 13 residues. The CDR3 sequence: CASSFGGTGELFF.